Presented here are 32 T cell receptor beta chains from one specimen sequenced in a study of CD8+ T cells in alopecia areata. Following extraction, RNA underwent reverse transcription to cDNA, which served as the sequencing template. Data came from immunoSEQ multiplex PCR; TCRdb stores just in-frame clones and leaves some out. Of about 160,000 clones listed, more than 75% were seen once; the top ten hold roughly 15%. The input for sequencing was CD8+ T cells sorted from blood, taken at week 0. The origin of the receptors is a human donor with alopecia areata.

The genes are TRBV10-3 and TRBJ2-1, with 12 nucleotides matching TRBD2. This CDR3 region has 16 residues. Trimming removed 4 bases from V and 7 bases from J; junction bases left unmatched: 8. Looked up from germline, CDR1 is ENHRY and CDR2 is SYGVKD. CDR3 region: CAISAPSSGGGNEQFF. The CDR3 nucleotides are TGTGCCATCAGTGCCCCTTCTAGCGGGGGGGGAAATGAGCAGTTCTTC.

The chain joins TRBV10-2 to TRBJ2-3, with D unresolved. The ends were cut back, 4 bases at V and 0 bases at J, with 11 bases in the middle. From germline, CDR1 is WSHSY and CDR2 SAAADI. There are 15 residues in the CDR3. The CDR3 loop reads CASSGLPTSTDTQYF. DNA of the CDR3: TGCGCCAGCAGTGGCCTGCCTACTAGCACAGATACGCAGTATTTT.

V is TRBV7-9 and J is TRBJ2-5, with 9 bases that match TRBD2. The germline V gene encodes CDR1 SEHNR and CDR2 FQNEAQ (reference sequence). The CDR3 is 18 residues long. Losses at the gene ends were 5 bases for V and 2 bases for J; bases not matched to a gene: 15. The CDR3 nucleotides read TGTGCCAGCAGCCCTCCCACTCAGTCGGGACTAGCACAAGAGACCCAGTACTTC. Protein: CASSPPTQSGLAQETQYF. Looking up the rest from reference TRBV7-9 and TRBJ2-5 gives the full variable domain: DTGVSQNPRHKITKRGQNVTFRCDPISEHNRLYWYRQTLGQGPEFLTYFQNEAQLEKSRLLSDRFSAERPKGSFSTLEIQRTEQGDSAMYLCASSPPTQSGLAQETQYFGPGTRLLVL.

Here the CDR3 reads CASSPVSGTRNEQFF. For the CDR3, the DNA is TGCGCCAGCAGCCCCGTTAGCGGGACCCGGAATGAGCAGTTCTTC. The rearrangement joins TRBV4-1 to TRBJ2-1; 8 nucleotides agree with TRBD2. Losses at the gene ends were 4 bases for V and 7 bases for J; bases not matched to a gene: 9. CDR1 is MGHRA, CDR2 YSYEKL, per germline. The CDR3 length is 15 residues.

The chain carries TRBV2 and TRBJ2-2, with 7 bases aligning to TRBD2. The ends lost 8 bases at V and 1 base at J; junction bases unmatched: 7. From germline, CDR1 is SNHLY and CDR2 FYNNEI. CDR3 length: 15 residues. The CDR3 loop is CASVLGGMNTGELFF. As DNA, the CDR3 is TGTGCCAGCGTCCTGGGGGGGATGAACACCGGGGAGCTGTTTTTT.

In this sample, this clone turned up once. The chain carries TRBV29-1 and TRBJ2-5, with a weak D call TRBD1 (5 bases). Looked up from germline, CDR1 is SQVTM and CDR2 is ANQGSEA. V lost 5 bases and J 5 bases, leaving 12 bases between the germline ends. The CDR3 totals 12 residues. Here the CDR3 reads CSVSGYGETQYF. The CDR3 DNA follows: TGCAGCGTTTCAGGGTACGGGGAGACCCAGTACTTC.

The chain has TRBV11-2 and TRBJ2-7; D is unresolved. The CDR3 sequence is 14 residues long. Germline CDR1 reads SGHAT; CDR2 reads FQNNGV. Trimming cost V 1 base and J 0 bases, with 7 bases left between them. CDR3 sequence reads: CASSLAPASYEQYF. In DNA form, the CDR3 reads TGTGCCAGCAGCTTAGCGCCGGCCTCCTACGAGCAGTACTTC. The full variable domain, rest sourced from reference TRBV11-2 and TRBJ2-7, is EAGVAQSPRYKIIEKRQSVAFWCNPISGHATLYWYQQILGQGPKLLIQFQNNGVVDDSQLPKDRFSAERLKGVDSTLKIQPAKLEDSAVYLCASSLAPASYEQYFGPGTRLTVT.

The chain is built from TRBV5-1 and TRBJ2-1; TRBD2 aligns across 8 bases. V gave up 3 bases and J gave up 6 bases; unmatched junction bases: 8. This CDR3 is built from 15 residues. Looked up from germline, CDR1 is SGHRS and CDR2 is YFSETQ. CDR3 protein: CASSSGLALSNEQFF. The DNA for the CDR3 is TGCGCCAGCAGCTCTGGACTAGCCCTGTCCAATGAGCAGTTCTTC.

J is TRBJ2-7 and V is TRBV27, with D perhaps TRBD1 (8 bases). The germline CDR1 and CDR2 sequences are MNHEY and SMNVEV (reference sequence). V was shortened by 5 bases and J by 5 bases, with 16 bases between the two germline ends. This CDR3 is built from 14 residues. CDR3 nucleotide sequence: TGTGCCAGCAGTACAGGACAGGGAGGGGACGAGCAGTACTTC. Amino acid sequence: CASSTGQGGDEQYF.

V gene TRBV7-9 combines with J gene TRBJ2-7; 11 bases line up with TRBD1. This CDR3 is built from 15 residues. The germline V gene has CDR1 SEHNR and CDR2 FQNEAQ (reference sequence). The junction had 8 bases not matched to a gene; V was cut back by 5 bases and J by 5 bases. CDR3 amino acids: CASSEGQGALDEQYF. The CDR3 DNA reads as TGTGCCAGCAGCGAAGGACAGGGGGCGCTGGACGAGCAGTACTTC.

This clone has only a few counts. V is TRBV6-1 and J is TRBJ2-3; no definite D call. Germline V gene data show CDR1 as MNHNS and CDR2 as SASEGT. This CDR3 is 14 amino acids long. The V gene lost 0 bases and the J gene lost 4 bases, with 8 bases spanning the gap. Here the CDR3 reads CASSEAPTPDTQYF. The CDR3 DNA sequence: TGTGCCAGCAGTGAAGCCCCGACACCAGATACGCAGTATTTT.

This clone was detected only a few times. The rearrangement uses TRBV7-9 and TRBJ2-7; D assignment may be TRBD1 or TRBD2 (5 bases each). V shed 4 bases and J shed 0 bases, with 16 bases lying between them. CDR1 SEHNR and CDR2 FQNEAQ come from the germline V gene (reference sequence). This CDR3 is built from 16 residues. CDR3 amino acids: CASSSLGDIDSYEQYF. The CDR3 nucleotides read TGTGCCAGCAGCTCATTGGGGGATATCGACTCCTACGAGCAGTACTTC.

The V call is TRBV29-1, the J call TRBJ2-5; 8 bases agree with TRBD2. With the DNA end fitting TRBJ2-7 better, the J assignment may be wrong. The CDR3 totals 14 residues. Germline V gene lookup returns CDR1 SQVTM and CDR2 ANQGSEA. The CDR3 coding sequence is TGCAGCGTTGAGCTTGCGGGGGGAGAATACGAGCAGTACTTC. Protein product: CSVELAGGEYEQYF.

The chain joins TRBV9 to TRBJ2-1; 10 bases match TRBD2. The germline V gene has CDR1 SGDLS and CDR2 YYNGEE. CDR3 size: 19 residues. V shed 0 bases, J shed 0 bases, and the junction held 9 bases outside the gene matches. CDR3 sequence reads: CASSVEPSGGLSSYNEQFF. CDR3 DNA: TGTGCCAGCAGCGTAGAGCCTAGCGGGGGTTTGAGCTCCTACAATGAGCAGTTCTTC.

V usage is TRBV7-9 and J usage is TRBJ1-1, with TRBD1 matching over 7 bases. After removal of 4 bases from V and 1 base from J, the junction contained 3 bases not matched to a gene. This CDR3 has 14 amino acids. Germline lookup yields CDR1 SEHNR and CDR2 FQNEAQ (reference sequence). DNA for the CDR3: TGTGCCAGCAGCTCGACAGGGCGGAACACTGAAGCTTTCTTT. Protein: CASSSTGRNTEAFF.

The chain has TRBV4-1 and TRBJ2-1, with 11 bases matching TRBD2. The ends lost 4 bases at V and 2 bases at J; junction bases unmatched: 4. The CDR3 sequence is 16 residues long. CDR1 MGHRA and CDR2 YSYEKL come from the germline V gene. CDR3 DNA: TGCGCCAGCAGCCCAATACTAGCGGGAGCCTACAATGAGCAGTTCTTC. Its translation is CASSPILAGAYNEQFF.

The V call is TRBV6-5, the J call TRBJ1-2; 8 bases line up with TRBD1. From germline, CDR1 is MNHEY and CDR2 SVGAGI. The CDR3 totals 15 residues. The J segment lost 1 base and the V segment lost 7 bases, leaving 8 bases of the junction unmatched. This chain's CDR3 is CASIKDRGYNYGYTF. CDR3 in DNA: TGTGCCAGCATTAAAGACAGGGGATATAACTATGGCTACACCTTC.

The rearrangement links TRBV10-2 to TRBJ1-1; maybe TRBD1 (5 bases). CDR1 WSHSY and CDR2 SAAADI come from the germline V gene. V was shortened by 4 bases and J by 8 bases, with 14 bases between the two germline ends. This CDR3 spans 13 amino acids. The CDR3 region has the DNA TGCGCCAGCAGTGCGGGGGTAGGAACAGAAGCTTTCTTT. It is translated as CASSAGVGTEAFF.

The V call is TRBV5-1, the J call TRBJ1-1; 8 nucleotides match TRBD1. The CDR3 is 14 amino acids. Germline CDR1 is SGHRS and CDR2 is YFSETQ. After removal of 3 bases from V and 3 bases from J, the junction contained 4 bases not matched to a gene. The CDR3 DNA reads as TGCGCCAGCAGCTCAACAGGGGGTGACACTGAAGCTTTCTTT. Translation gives CASSSTGGDTEAFF.

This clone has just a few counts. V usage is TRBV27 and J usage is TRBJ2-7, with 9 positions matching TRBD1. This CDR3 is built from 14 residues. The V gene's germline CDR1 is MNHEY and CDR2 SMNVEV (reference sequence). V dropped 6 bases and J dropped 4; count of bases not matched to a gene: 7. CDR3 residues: CASSQGTGWYEQYF. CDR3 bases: TGTGCCAGCAGCCAGGGGACAGGGTGGTACGAGCAGTACTTC.

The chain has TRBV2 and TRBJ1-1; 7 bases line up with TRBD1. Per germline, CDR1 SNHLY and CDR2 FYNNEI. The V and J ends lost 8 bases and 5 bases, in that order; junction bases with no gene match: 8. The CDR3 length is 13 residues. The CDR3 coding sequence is TGTGCCAGCCAGGAGGGGGCGCTTACTGAAGCTTTCTTT. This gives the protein CASQEGALTEAFF.

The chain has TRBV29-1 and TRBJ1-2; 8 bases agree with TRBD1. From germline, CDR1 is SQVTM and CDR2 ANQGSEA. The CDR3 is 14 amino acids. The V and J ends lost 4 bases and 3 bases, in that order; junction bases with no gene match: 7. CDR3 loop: CSVVLGQEDYGYTF. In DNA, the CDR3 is TGCAGCGTTGTATTGGGACAGGAAGACTATGGCTACACCTTC.

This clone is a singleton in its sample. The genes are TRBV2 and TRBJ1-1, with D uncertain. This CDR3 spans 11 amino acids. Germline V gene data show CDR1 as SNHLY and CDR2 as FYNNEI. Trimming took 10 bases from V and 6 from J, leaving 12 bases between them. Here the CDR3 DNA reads TGTGCCACCTGGACTCGCGCTGAAGCTTTCTTT. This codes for CATWTRAEAFF.

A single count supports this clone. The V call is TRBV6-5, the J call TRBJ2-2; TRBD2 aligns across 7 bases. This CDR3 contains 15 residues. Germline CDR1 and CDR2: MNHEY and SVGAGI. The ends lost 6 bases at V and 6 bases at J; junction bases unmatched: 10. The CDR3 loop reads CASSSQPTSAGELFF. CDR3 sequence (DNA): TGTGCCAGCAGCTCACAACCTACTAGCGCCGGGGAGCTGTTTTTT.

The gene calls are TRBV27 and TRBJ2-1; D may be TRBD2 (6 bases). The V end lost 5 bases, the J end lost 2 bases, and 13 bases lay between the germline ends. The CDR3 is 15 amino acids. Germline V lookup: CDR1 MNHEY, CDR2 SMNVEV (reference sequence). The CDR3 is CASSGGSPTYNEQFF. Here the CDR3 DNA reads TGTGCCAGCAGTGGGGGGTCTCCTACCTACAATGAGCAGTTCTTC.

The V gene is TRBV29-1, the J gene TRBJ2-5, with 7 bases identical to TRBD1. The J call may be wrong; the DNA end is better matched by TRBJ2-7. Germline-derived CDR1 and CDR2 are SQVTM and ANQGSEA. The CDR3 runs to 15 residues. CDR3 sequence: CSVEDQTGLEHEQYF. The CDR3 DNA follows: TGCAGCGTTGAAGACCAGACAGGGTTGGAGCACGAGCAGTACTTC.

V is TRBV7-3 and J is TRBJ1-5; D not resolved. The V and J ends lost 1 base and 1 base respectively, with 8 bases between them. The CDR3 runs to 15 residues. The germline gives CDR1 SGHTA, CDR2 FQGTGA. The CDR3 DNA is TGTGCCAGCAGCTTAATGGTGGGGAGCAATCAGCCCCAGCATTTT. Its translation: CASSLMVGSNQPQHF. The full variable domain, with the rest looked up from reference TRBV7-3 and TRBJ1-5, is GAGVSQTPSNKVTEKGKYVELRCDPISGHTALYWYRQSLGQGPEFLIYFQGTGAADDSGLPNDRFFAVRPEGSVSTLKIQRTERGDSAVYLCASSLMVGSNQPQHFGDGTRLSIL.

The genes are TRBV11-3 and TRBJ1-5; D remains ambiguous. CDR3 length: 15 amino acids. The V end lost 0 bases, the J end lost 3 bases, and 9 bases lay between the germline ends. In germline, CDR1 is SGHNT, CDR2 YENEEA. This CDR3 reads CASSLDSRINQPQHF. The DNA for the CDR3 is TGTGCCAGCAGCTTAGATTCTCGGATCAATCAGCCCCAGCATTTT.

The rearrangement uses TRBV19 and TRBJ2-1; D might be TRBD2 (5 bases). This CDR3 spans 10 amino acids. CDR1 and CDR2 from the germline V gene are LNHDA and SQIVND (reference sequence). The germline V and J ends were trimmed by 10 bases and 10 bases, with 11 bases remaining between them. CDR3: CATQLGEQFF. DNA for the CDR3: TGTGCCACCCAACTAGGGGAGCAGTTCTTC.

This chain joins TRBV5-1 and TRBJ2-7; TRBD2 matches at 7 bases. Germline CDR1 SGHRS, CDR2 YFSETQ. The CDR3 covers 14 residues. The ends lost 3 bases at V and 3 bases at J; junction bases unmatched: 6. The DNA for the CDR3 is TGCGCCAGCAGCTGGACTGGCGGGGGCTACGAGCAGTACTTC. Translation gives CASSWTGGGYEQYF.

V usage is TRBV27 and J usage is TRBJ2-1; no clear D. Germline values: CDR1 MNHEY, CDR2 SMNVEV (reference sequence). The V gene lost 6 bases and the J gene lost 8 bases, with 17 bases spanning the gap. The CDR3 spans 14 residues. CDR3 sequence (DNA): TGTGCCAGCAGACCCCTGGACCGTGAGGATGAGCAGTTCTTC. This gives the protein CASRPLDREDEQFF.

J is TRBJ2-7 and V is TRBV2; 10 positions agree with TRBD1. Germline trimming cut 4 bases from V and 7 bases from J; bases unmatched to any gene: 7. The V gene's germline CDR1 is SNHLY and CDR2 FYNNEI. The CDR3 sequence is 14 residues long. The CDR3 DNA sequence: TGTGCCAGCAGTGTGGGACAGGGGCGTAAGGAGCAGTACTTC. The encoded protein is CASSVGQGRKEQYF.